The 23 T cell receptor beta chains below were found in one sample sequenced in a study of spatial heterogeneity in lung cancer. TCRdb passed the 5' RACE reads through MiXCR, listing each CDR3 protein once. The sample has about 3,000 distinct CDR3 sequences; about 2.8% are singletons. The time point denotes: sample taken at primary tumor resection. The sample consisted of normal lung tissue next to the tumor, taken at surgery. These TCRs come from a male donor with early-stage non-small cell lung cancer.

At least ten counts were recorded for this clonotype. This rearrangement joins TRBV24-1 to TRBJ1-5; D might be TRBD1 (6 bases). Looked up from germline, CDR1 is KGHDR and CDR2 is SFDVKD. The CDR3 covers 17 residues. Trimming pared 2 bases from V and 6 bases from J, leaving 19 bases between. CDR3 in amino acids: CATSDSRGRPVFQPQHF. The CDR3 DNA follows: TGTGCCACCAGTGATTCCCGGGGGCGCCCGGTTTTTCAGCCCCAGCATTTT.

J is TRBJ2-7 and V is TRBV6-5; 8 nucleotides align to TRBD1. The CDR3 is 13 residues long. Unmatched junction bases numbered 5, after V lost 7 bases and J lost 3 bases. Per germline, CDR1 MNHEY and CDR2 SVGAGI. Here the CDR3 reads CASNLQGGYEQYF. The CDR3 nucleotides are TGTGCCAGCAATCTACAGGGGGGCTACGAGCAGTACTTC.

This clonotype is classed as medium-sized. V and J are TRBV28 and TRBJ2-7; D gene unclear. The CDR3 is 12 residues long. V lost 3 bases and J lost 10, with 13 bases in between. Germline V gives CDR1 MDHEN, CDR2 SYDVKM. Here the CDR3 reads CASSFSQTEQYF. Written as DNA, the CDR3 is TGTGCCAGCAGTTTCTCCCAAACCGAACAGTACTTC.

This clonotype was seen a few times. This rearrangement joins TRBV5-1 to TRBJ1-2; D is unresolved. Germline CDR1 reads SGHRS; CDR2 reads YFSETQ. V shed 4 bases and J shed 0 bases, with 25 bases lying between them. The CDR3 runs to 19 residues. CDR3 amino acids: CASSPRPTVSLRANYGYTF. In nucleotides, the CDR3 is TGCGCCAGCAGCCCCCGACCAACAGTATCCCTCAGAGCTAACTATGGCTACACCTTC.

This clonotype was picked up many times. The chain links TRBV29-1 to TRBJ1-2; a weak D match, TRBD1 (6 bases). The V and J ends lost 3 bases and 8 bases respectively, with 10 bases between them. CDR1 SQVTM and CDR2 ANQGSEA come from the germline V gene. The CDR3 length is 11 residues. The CDR3: CSVEGGQGYTF. For the CDR3, the DNA is TGCAGCGTTGAGGGGGGACAAGGCTACACCTTC.

This rearrangement joins TRBV7-8 to TRBJ2-2; no clear D. V gave up 7 bases and J gave up 7 bases, with 7 bases separating them. CDR3 length: 11 amino acids. In germline, CDR1 is SGHVS, CDR2 FQNEAQ. The CDR3 loop is CASTIHGELFF. In DNA form, the CDR3 reads TGTGCCAGCACGATTCACGGGGAGCTGTTTTTT.

As to this clonotype: Possible read error: a much larger clone is one base away. The gene calls are TRBV5-1 and TRBJ1-1; weak D call: TRBD1 (5 bases). Germline lookup yields CDR1 SGHRS and CDR2 YFSETQ. The CDR3 loop spans 12 amino acids. The CDR3 region is CTSSGGTAEAFF. In DNA, the CDR3 is TGCACCAGCAGTGGAGGGACGGCTGAAGCTTTCTTT.

This clonotype ranks as medium-sized. The chain uses TRBV20-1 and TRBJ2-1; D not resolved. Germline loops: CDR1 DFQATT, CDR2 SNEGSKA (reference sequence). The V end lost 0 bases, the J end lost 9 bases, and 3 bases lay between the germline ends. The length of the CDR3 is 10 residues. The CDR3 sequence: CSARDLEQFF. CDR3 DNA: TGCAGTGCTAGAGACCTTGAGCAGTTCTTC.

The chain uses TRBV7-9 and TRBJ1-5; possible D gene TRBD1, 5 bases. Germline V gene sequence: CDR1 SEHNR, CDR2 FQNEAQ (reference sequence). The CDR3 totals 15 residues. V was shortened by 5 bases and J by 5 bases, with 16 bases between the two germline ends. The CDR3 nucleotides are TGTGCCAGCAGCCCTACTACCTCGGGGGATCAGCCCCAGCATTTT. Translation: CASSPTTSGDQPQHF.

This clonotype was observed many times. The rearrangement joins TRBV9 to TRBJ2-1; tentative D call: TRBD1 (5 bases). V was trimmed by 2 bases and J by 2 bases, leaving 11 bases between them. The length of the CDR3 is 15 residues. Looked up from germline, CDR1 is SGDLS and CDR2 is YYNGEE. Here the CDR3 reads CASSVGASTYNEQFF. The CDR3 coding sequence is TGTGCCAGCAGCGTTGGGGCTTCGACCTACAATGAGCAGTTCTTC. Full variable domain (rest looked up from reference TRBV9 and TRBJ2-1): DSGVTQTPKHLITATGQRVTLRCSPRSGDLSVYWYQQSLDQGLQFLIQYYNGEERAKGNILERFSAQQFPDLHSELNLSSLELGDSALYFCASSVGASTYNEQFFGPGTRLTVL.

This clonotype has ten or more counts. The genes are TRBV28 and TRBJ2-7; D is tentatively TRBD1 or TRBD2 (6 bases each). The CDR3 consists of 14 residues. CDR1 is MDHEN, CDR2 SYDVKM, per germline. Trimming removed 2 bases at V and 6 bases at J, with 14 bases between. CDR3: CASSLIGGPGEQYF. In DNA, the CDR3 is TGTGCCAGCAGTTTAATTGGGGGGCCGGGCGAGCAGTACTTC.

By its share, this clonotype is medium-sized. The gene calls are TRBV3-2 and TRBJ1-6; no DNA check was done on the table's D call, TRBD1. TRBV3-2 is a documented pseudogene. The CDR3 extends over 18 amino acids. The CDR3 loop reads CASSKRNSKSSYNSPLHF. The CDR3 DNA is TGTGCCAGCAGCAAACGGAACAGTAAGAGCTCCTATAATTCACCCCTCCACTTT.

The chain links TRBV5-1 to TRBJ2-2; unclear D gene. The CDR3 loop spans 14 amino acids. Germline CDR1 is SGHRS and CDR2 is YFSETQ. Trimming took off 0 bases at V and 1 base at J, with 4 bases between the two ends. The CDR3 protein is CASSLERNTGELFF. DNA for the CDR3: TGCGCCAGCAGCTTGGAGAGGAACACCGGGGAGCTGTTTTTT.

There are many counts of this clonotype. The chain links TRBV2 to TRBJ2-5, with 11 positions matching TRBD2. In germline, CDR1 is SNHLY, CDR2 FYNNEI. This CDR3 contains 14 residues. The V gene end was trimmed by 6 bases and the J gene end by 3 bases; junction bases not matched to a gene: 3. The CDR3 loop is CASSPGLAEETQYF. The CDR3 DNA follows: TGTGCCAGCAGCCCGGGACTAGCGGAAGAGACCCAGTACTTC.

The rearrangement joins TRBV20-1 to TRBJ2-7; D is perhaps TRBD2 (6 bases). Deletions cut 5 bases from V and 3 bases from J, with 20 bases between. The CDR3 consists of 15 residues. Looked up from germline, CDR1 is DFQATT and CDR2 is SNEGSKA (reference sequence). In DNA form, the CDR3 reads TGCAGTGCTGGCCCTTGGGGGGACGCCGACTACGAGCAGTACTTC. It codes for CSAGPWGDADYEQYF.

By sample share, this clonotype is medium-sized. The chain joins TRBV9 to TRBJ1-1, with 10 bases fitting TRBD1. V trimming: 6 bases; J trimming: 5 bases; junction bases outside the gene matches: 7. Looked up from germline, CDR1 is SGDLS and CDR2 is YYNGEE. The CDR3 sequence is 14 residues long. In DNA form, the CDR3 reads TGTGCCAGCACCGGGACAGGGGATTGGACTGAAGCTTTCTTT. Protein product: CASTGTGDWTEAFF.

The chain couples TRBV7-8 to TRBJ2-1, with TRBD2 identical over 10 bases. Looked up from germline, CDR1 is SGHVS and CDR2 is FQNEAQ. This CDR3 has 15 amino acids. V was pared by 5 bases and J by 8 bases, with 9 bases of the junction left unmatched. The CDR3 DNA sequence: TGTGCCAGCAGCCCTTCTAGCGGGAGTCGAGATGAGCAGTTCTTC. Protein product: CASSPSSGSRDEQFF.

Within the sample, this clonotype is medium-sized. This sequence joins TRBV5-4 and TRBJ2-5, with D perhaps assigned TRBD1 or TRBD2 (6 bases each). The CDR3 totals 15 residues. Germline V CDR1 and CDR2: SGHNT, YYREEE (reference sequence). Trimming pared 0 bases from V and 1 base from J, leaving 10 bases between. The CDR3 reads CASSLGRGSQETQYF. DNA of the CDR3: TGTGCCAGCAGCTTGGGGAGGGGGTCCCAAGAGACCCAGTACTTC.

Relative to its sample, this clonotype is medium-sized. The genes are TRBV30 and TRBJ2-1, with a weak D call TRBD2 (5 bases). The length of the CDR3 is 13 residues. CDR1 GTSNPN and CDR2 SVGIG come from the germline V gene (reference sequence). V was shortened by 1 base and J by 5 bases, with 9 bases between the two germline ends. For the CDR3, the DNA is TGTGCCTGGAGTGCCGGGGATCACAATGAGCAGTTCTTC. Its protein product is CAWSAGDHNEQFF.

This clonotype was seen ten or more times. The gene calls are TRBV9 and TRBJ1-5, with D maybe TRBD1 (5 bases). V lost 4 bases and J 7 bases, leaving 15 bases between the germline ends. Germline CDR1 reads SGDLS; CDR2 reads YYNGEE. The CDR3 extends over 14 amino acids. DNA of the CDR3: TGTGCCAGCAGCATGGACACTTTTGACCAGCCCCAGCATTTT. This translates into CASSMDTFDQPQHF.

This clonotype is judged medium-sized. The chain combines TRBV27 with TRBJ2-7; D might be TRBD2 (6 bases). Germline V lookup: CDR1 MNHEY, CDR2 SMNVEV (reference sequence). This CDR3 is 12 amino acids long. V was clipped by 4 bases and J by 3 bases, with 7 bases between them. The CDR3 spells CASSSGSYEQYF. DNA for the CDR3: TGTGCCAGCAGTTCCGGGAGCTACGAGCAGTACTTC.

In this sample, this clonotype is large. The chain joins TRBV5-4 to TRBJ2-1; D tentatively fits TRBD1 or TRBD2 (5 bases each). Germline CDR1 SGHNT, CDR2 YYREEE (reference sequence). The CDR3 runs to 14 residues. V shed 5 bases and J shed 7 bases, with 16 bases lying between them. The CDR3 DNA follows: TGTGCCAGCAGAACGGGGCTAGACTCGAATGAGCAGTTCTTC. Its protein product is CASRTGLDSNEQFF.

This clonotype ranks as medium-sized. The genes are TRBV24-1 and TRBJ2-3; TRBD1 might be the D (5 bases). The CDR3 contains 14 residues. Germline V gives CDR1 KGHDR, CDR2 SFDVKD. V shed 8 bases and J shed 2 bases, with 13 bases lying between them. For the CDR3, the DNA is TGTGCCACCAATGGGCAGGGAAACACAGATACGCAGTATTTT. Translation: CATNGQGNTDTQYF.